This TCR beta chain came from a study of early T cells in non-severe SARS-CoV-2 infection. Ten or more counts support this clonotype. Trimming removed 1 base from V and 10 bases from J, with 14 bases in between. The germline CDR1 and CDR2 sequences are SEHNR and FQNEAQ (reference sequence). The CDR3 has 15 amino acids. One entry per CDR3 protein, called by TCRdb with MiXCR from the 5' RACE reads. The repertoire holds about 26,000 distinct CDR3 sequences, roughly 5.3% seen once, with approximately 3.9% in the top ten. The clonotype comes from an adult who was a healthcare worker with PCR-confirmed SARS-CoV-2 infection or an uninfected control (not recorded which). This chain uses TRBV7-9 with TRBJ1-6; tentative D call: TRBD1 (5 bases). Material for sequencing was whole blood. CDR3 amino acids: CASSLVAGFLSPLHF. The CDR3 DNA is TGTGCCAGCAGCTTAGTTGCAGGGTTTTTATCACCCCTCCACTTT.